This paragraph reports one T cell receptor beta chain. The sample belongs to a study of T cell repertoires in cytomegalovirus infection. Germline assignment: CDR1 SGHNT and CDR2 YYREEE (reference sequence). The V segment lost 4 bases and the J segment 0 bases; nucleotides outside the gene matches: 14. The CDR3 sequence is 20 residues long. Using its own MiXCR run on the reads, TCRdb lists one record per CDR3 protein. Here the sample spans around 280,000 distinct CDR3 sequences, approximately 15% being singletons. Sequenced: PBMCs. This TCR was recovered from a human donor in good health (CMV status not recorded). Some clones in this sample may be carry-over from other donors' samples. The chain is built from TRBV5-4 and TRBJ2-1, with TRBD1 identical over 12 bases. The DNA for the CDR3 is TGTGCCAGCAGCGGGGGACAGGGGGCGCCCAGCACCAGCTCCTACAATGAGCAGTTCTTC. Its protein product is CASSGGQGAPSTSSYNEQFF.